Listed below are T cell receptor beta chains from one sample, sequenced in a study of post-analysis software for immune sequencing data. TCRdb re-called the PCR reads through MiXCR, storing one row per CDR3 protein. There are around 710,000 distinct CDR3 sequences in the sample; roughly 50% occur only once, and roughly 4.4% lies in the top ten. Material for sequencing was blood. These receptors came from a girl aged 10 to 17 with multiple sclerosis. The CDR3 runs from the conserved cysteine through the conserved F or W. D genes are given only for firm matches. Some rows mark clone size as missing; the rest say once, few, many or name a class of expanded clone.

clone size	D gene	V gene	J gene	CDR3 DNA	CDR3 protein
-	-	TRBV7-3	TRBJ2-3	TGTGCCAGCAGCTTATATGGAGGGGGGGGAGGCGATACGCAGTATTTT	CASSLYGGGGGDTQYF
-	-	TRBV6-6	TRBJ2-7	TGTGCCAGCAGTTCCCTGGGGCGGCGGTACGAGCAGTACTTC	CASSSLGRRYEQYF
-	-	TRBV18	TRBJ2-7	TGTGCCAGCTCACCACCGGCGGCAGTTTACGAGCAGTACTTC	CASSPPAAVYEQYF
-	-	TRBV4-3	TRBJ1-4	TGCGCCAGTAGCCCCTCCGGAGGATCCCCTGGCGAAAAACTGTTTTTT	CASSPSGGSPGEKLFF
few	-	TRBV29-1	TRBJ1-2	TGCAGCGTTGTTTCTGGTAACTATGGCTACACCTTC	CSVVSGNYGYTF
-	TRBD2	TRBV9	TRBJ2-7	TGTGCCAGCAGCGTAGGCCCTAGCGGGACCTCCTACGAGCAGTACTTC	CASSVGPSGTSYEQYF
many	TRBD2	TRBV29-1	TRBJ2-1	TGCAGCTATGGACTAGCGTTATACAATGAGCAGTTCTTC	CSYGLALYNEQFF
-	-	TRBV7-2	TRBJ1-5	TGTGCCAGCAGCATCCGGGGCAATCAGCCCCAGCATTTT	CASSIRGNQPQHF
-	-	TRBV3-1	TRBJ2-5	TGTGCCAGCAGCCAAGATTTAGCGACGGAGACCCAGTACTTC	CASSQDLATETQYF
-	-	TRBV29-1	TRBJ2-7	TGCAGCGTCCCCTGGACGGCTGGGGAGCAGTACTTC	CSVPWTAGEQYF
-	TRBD2	TRBV27	TRBJ2-7	TGTGCCAGCAGTCCAGTACGGACTAGCGGGAGATCCCCCTACGAGCAGTACTTC	CASSPVRTSGRSPYEQYF
-	TRBD1	TRBV4-3	TRBJ1-2	TGCGCCAGCAGCCAAGACCCAGGGGGCCGGTATGGCTACACCTTC	CASSQDPGGRYGYTF
once	-	TRBV12-3/TRBV12-4	TRBJ2-3	TGTGCCAGCAGTTTATTCAGGAAGGGGAGGGATACGCAGTATTTT	CASSLFRKGRDTQYF
-	TRBD2	TRBV7-9	TRBJ2-7	TGTGCCAGCAGCTACCTCGGACTAGCGGGAGCCTCCTACGAGCAGTACTTC	CASSYLGLAGASYEQYF
few	TRBD2	TRBV7-9	TRBJ2-7	TGTGCCAGCAGCTTATCGGGACTAGCGGCCCCCTGGGAGCAGTACTTC	CASSLSGLAAPWEQYF
few	-	TRBV19	TRBJ2-1	TGTGCCAGTAGTGTAGACACGAGCTCCTACAATGAGCAGTTCTTC	CASSVDTSSYNEQFF
-	-	TRBV6-2/TRBV6-3	TRBJ2-1	TGTGCCAGCAGCTCTTTGGTGAGCTCCTACAATGAGCAGTTCTTC	CASSSLVSSYNEQFF
-	TRBD2	TRBV29-1	TRBJ2-1	TGCAGCGTTGAAGGAGGACTAGCGCGTAACTCCTACAATGAGCAGTTCTTC	CSVEGGLARNSYNEQFF
-	-	TRBV3-1	TRBJ2-2	TGTGCCAGCAGCCCCGGACTTAACACCGGGGAGCTGTTTTTT	CASSPGLNTGELFF
-	TRBD1	TRBV6-5	TRBJ2-7	TGTGCCAGCACCAAATACACAGGGGGCTTCTACGAGCAGTACTTC	CASTKYTGGFYEQYF
-	-	TRBV18	TRBJ2-5	TGTGCCAGCTCACCACCGTTCGTCCGGGATGGGACCCAGTACTTC	CASSPPFVRDGTQYF
-	TRBD2	TRBV7-3	TRBJ2-3	TGTGCCAGCAGCTTAACCGGGAGGGCAGATACGCAGTATTTT	CASSLTGRADTQYF
few	-	TRBV11-2	TRBJ2-1	TGTGCCAGCAGCTTACAACAGGGATATGAGCAGTTCTTC	CASSLQQGYEQFF
few	TRBD1	TRBV5-1	TRBJ2-7	TGCGCCAGCAGCTTGGTCGAGACAGGGGGCTACGAGCAGTACTTC	CASSLVETGGYEQYF
few	TRBD2	TRBV4-2	TRBJ2-7	TGTGCCAGCAGCCAGGGGGAGGGGAGGGACTCCTACGAGCAGTACTTC	CASSQGEGRDSYEQYF
once	TRBD1	TRBV6-6	TRBJ2-6	TGTGCCAGCAGTTCATACAGGGGGAATGGGGCCAACGTCCTGACTTTC	CASSSYRGNGANVLTF
-	TRBD1	TRBV5-8	TRBJ1-2	TGTGCCAGCAGCTTTAGCCCCGGACAGGCTGTTCTTAACTATGGCTACACCTTC	CASSFSPGQAVLNYGYTF
once	-	TRBV28	TRBJ1-6	TGTGCCAGCACCCCAGGGAGGGGTTCACCCCTCCACTTT	CASTPGRGSPLHF
-	-	TRBV20-1	TRBJ1-2	TGCAGTGCTCCTCGGCGGGGGTCGGATGGCTACACCTTC	CSAPRRGSDGYTF
-	TRBD1	TRBV7-9	TRBJ1-2	TGTGCCAGCAGCCCTTCAGGGACAGGCTATGGCTACACCTTC	CASSPSGTGYGYTF
-	-	TRBV20-1	TRBJ2-6	TGCAGTGCTAGACCCACGGGAAGGTCTGGGGCCAACGTCCTGACTTTC	CSARPTGRSGANVLTF
-	TRBD2	TRBV11-2	TRBJ2-1	TGTGCCAGCAGCTTAGCCAGGGCGGGAGACAATGAGCAGTTCTTC	CASSLARAGDNEQFF
few	-	TRBV7-2	TRBJ2-3	TGTGCCAGCAGCTTAACAACCCTAGCGGATACGCAGTATTTT	CASSLTTLADTQYF
-	TRBD1	TRBV29-1	TRBJ2-1	TGCAGCGTTGAAGACCCAATCAGGGGGTGGGCCTACAATGAGCAGTTCTTC	CSVEDPIRGWAYNEQFF
-	TRBD1	TRBV7-9	TRBJ1-1	TGTGCCAGCAGCCCTCCCGCAGGGGGAGGGAACACTGAAGCTTTCTTT	CASSPPAGGGNTEAFF
few	TRBD2	TRBV29-1	TRBJ2-7	TGCGGAGGACTAGCGGGAGGTGAGCAGTACTTC	CGGLAGGEQYF
few	TRBD1	TRBV25-1	TRBJ1-1	TGTGCCAGCAACCAGGGGGGAGGCACTGAAGCTTTCTTT	CASNQGGGTEAFF
-	TRBD2	TRBV20-1	TRBJ2-3	TGCAGTGCTAGGATTAGCGGGAGAGTCGATACGCAGTATTTT	CSARISGRVDTQYF
-	-	TRBV29-1	TRBJ2-1	TGCAGCGTTGCCGGGAGCGAGCAGTTCTTC	CSVAGSEQFF
-	-	TRBV6-2/TRBV6-3	TRBJ2-3	TGTGCCAGCAGCCCACCGAGGAGCACAGATACGCAGTATTTT	CASSPPRSTDTQYF
-	TRBD1	TRBV20-1	TRBJ1-1	TGCAGTGCTACGGGGGACAGCTTGAACACTGAAGCTTTCTTT	CSATGDSLNTEAFF
few	TRBD2	TRBV9	TRBJ2-7	TGTGCCAGCAGCGTAGCTAGCGGGAGGGCCTTGCACGAGCAGTACTTC	CASSVASGRALHEQYF
-	-	TRBV20-1	TRBJ2-1	TGCAGTGCTAGAGATGAGAATCTGGGCGGCAATGAGCAGTTCTTC	CSARDENLGGNEQFF
-	TRBD1	TRBV20-1	TRBJ2-1	TGCAGTGCTAGAGTGAAGGGGGCTTTGGTCTACAATGAGCAGTTCTTC	CSARVKGALVYNEQFF
-	TRBD1	TRBV10-3	TRBJ2-3	TGTGCCATCAGGGACAGGGGGAGAGACACAGATACGCAGTATTTT	CAIRDRGRDTDTQYF
-	-	TRBV10-3	TRBJ2-1	TGTGCCATCAGTGACCAGCCTGCCGAGCAGTTCTTC	CAISDQPAEQFF